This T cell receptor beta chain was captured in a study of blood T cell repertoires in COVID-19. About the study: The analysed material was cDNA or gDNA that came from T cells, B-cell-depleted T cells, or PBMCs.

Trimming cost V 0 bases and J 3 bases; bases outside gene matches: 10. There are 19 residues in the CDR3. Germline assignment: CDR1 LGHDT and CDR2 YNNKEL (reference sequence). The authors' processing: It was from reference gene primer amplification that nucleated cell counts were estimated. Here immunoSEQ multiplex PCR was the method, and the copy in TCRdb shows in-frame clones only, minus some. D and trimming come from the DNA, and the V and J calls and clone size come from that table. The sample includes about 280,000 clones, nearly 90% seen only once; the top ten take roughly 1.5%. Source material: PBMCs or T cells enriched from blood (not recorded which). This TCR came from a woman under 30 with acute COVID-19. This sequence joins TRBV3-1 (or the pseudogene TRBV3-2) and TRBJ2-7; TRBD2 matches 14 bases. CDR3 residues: CASSQEIGTSGRGGYEQYF. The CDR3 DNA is TGTGCCAGCAGCCAAGAGATAGGGACTAGCGGGAGAGGTGGCTACGAGCAGTACTTC.